Presented here are 4 T cell receptor beta chains from one specimen sequenced in a study of shared clonotypes between healthy human individuals. This table comes from immunoSEQ multiplex PCR, and its TCRdb copy is limited to in-frame clones, with some not included. The repertoire holds about 2 million clones, with 85% to 95% as singletons. Sequencing input: naive CD4+ T cells sorted from blood. As for subset: CD45RA+ positively selected. The source of these receptors is a man aged 18 to 35 in good health.

CDR3 region: CASSPSGGQTTEAFF. In nucleotides, the CDR3 is TGTGCCAGCAGCCCTTCGGGGGGGCAAACCACTGAAGCTTTCTTT. The chain joins TRBV7-2 to TRBJ1-1, with D possibly being TRBD1 (6 bases). Germline V gene data show CDR1 as SGHTA and CDR2 as FQGNSA. This CDR3 spans 15 amino acids. V was clipped by 5 bases and J by 4 bases, with 17 bases between them.

This sequence joins TRBV19 and TRBJ2-3, with D perhaps matching TRBD1 or TRBD2 (5 bases each). V lost 10 bases, J lost 0 bases, and 11 bases lay in between. The CDR3 loop spans 13 amino acids. CDR1 is LNHDA, CDR2 SQIVND, per germline (reference sequence). CDR3 in DNA: TGTGCCACCGGGACCTTAAGCACAGATACGCAGTATTTT. Translated, it gives CATGTLSTDTQYF.

CDR3 DNA sequence: TGTGCCAGCAGTCTGCGGGGGGTCGAGCAGTACTTC. It codes for CASSLRGVEQYF. The V gene is TRBV28, the J gene TRBJ2-7; TRBD2 matches 8 bases. After removal of 5 bases from V and 6 bases from J, the junction contained 3 bases not matched to a gene. The V gene's germline CDR1 is MDHEN and CDR2 SYDVKM. The CDR3 is 12 amino acids.

V gene TRBV11-2 combines with J gene TRBJ2-1; 7 bases fit TRBD1. Trimming took 6 bases from V and 7 from J; bases not matched to a gene: 15. The CDR3 sequence is 16 residues long. In germline, CDR1 is SGHAT, CDR2 FQNNGV. CDR3 coding DNA: TGTGCCAGCAGGCCAACCGGGACAGTATCAGTGAATGAGCAGTTCTTC. This sequence encodes CASRPTGTVSVNEQFF.